A selection of T cell receptor beta chains follows, all from one sample in a study of T cell repertoires in cytomegalovirus infection. TCRdb reprocessed the reads with MiXCR, giving one entry per CDR3 protein. The profile covers fewer than 550,000 distinct CDR3 sequences, with over 9% appearing a single time and roughly 10% taken by the ten largest. Material for sequencing was PBMCs. The receptors originated from a human donor in good health (CMV status not recorded). Some clones in this sample may be carry-over from other donors' samples. Each CDR3 is given with its conserved first and last residue. D genes are given only for firm matches. For some rows the clone size is stated as once, few or many, or as a class when expanded; others skip it.

TRBJ1-2 | many | - | TRBV15 | CATSRDRYGYTF | TGTGCCACCAGCAGAGATCGTTATGGCTACACCTTC
TRBJ2-5 | many | TRBD1 | TRBV5-1 | CASSSGTGEETQYF | TGCGCCAGCAGCTCCGGGACAGGGGAAGAGACCCAGTACTTC
TRBJ1-1 | - | - | TRBV6-5 | CASRSGGNTEALF | TGTGCCAGCAGATCCGGGGGAAACACTGAAGCTCTCTTT
TRBJ1-2 | many | TRBD1 | TRBV4-1 | CASYGQGQDGYTF | TGCGCCAGCTACGGACAGGGGCAGGATGGCTACACCTTC
TRBJ2-6 | - | - | TRBV18 | CASSPISGSWANVLTF | TGTGCCAGCTCACCAATTTCGGGCAGCTGGGCCAACGTCCTGACTTTC
TRBJ2-3 | many | - | TRBV7-8 | CASSSKPDTQYF | TGTGCCAGCAGCTCTAAACCAGATACGCAGTATTTT
TRBJ2-5 | - | TRBD2 | TRBV28 | CASILRTSSGAQETQYF | TGTGCCAGCATTCTTCGTACCTCTAGCGGGGCCCAAGAGACCCAGTACTTC
TRBJ2-7 | many | TRBD2 | TRBV6-1 | CASSLTYGTTTYEQYF | TGTGCCAGCAGTCTAACTTACGGGACTACTACCTACGAGCAGTACTTC
TRBJ1-1 | few | - | TRBV20-1 | CSARSGTYDTEAFF | TGCAGTGCTAGGAGTGGGACGTACGACACTGAAGCTTTCTTT
TRBJ1-2 | many | TRBD1 | TRBV12-5 | CASGSPIGQGESLANYGYTF | TGTGCTAGTGGTTCCCCCATAGGACAGGGAGAATCCCTAGCTAACTATGGCTACACCTTC
TRBJ1-3 | few | - | TRBV9 | CASSVDQGNTIYF | TGTGCCAGCAGCGTAGATCAGGGAAACACCATATATTTT